What follows are 11 T cell receptor beta chains derived from one specimen sequenced in a study of CD8 T cells in ankylosing spondylitis. TCRdb re-analysed the 5' RACE reads in MiXCR, keeping a single row per CDR3 protein. The sample contains 250,000 or so distinct CDR3 sequences, roughly 25% of which appear only once. The sequencing input was blood, either unsorted or a sorted T cell fraction (not recorded which). All receptors derive from a male donor with ankylosing spondylitis or in good health (not recorded which).

The table lists this clonotype with many counts. The gene calls are TRBV6-2 or TRBV6-3 and TRBJ1-5; unclear D gene. V was cut by 4 bases and J by 5 bases, with 12 bases left in between. In germline, CDR1 is MNHEY, CDR2 SVGEGT. The length of the CDR3 is 14 residues. The chain's CDR3 is CASSSLARDQPQHF. CDR3 nucleotide sequence: TGTGCCAGCAGTTCTTTGGCGAGGGATCAGCCCCAGCATTTT.

The V gene is TRBV12-3 or TRBV12-4, the J gene TRBJ2-7, with 8 nucleotides matching TRBD1. The CDR3 runs 13 residues. With V trimmed by 6 bases and J by 3 bases, 4 bases remained unmatched. CDR3 in DNA: TGTGCCAGCAGGGCCACAGGGGGCTACGAGCAGTACTTC. Residues: CASRATGGYEQYF.

Many counts were recorded for this clonotype. The chain uses TRBV20-1 and TRBJ2-2; 7 nucleotides line up with TRBD1. This CDR3 has 13 amino acids. CDR1 and CDR2 (germline): DFQATT, SNEGSKA (reference sequence). The J segment lost 10 bases and the V segment lost 4 bases, leaving 9 bases of the junction unmatched. CDR3 sequence: CSAIKTGREELFF. The CDR3 DNA reads as TGCAGTGCTATAAAGACAGGGCGAGAGGAGCTGTTTTTT.

This clonotype was found many times. V usage is TRBV20-1 and J usage is TRBJ2-7, with 8 bases matching TRBD2. J was trimmed by 6 bases and V by 5 bases; bases with no gene match: 3. Germline CDR1 and CDR2: DFQATT and SNEGSKA (reference sequence). This CDR3 has 11 amino acids. CDR3 nucleotide sequence: TGCAGTGCTCCCACTAGCGGCGAGCAGTACTTC. Residues: CSAPTSGEQYF.

The chain recombines TRBV10-3 with TRBJ2-1, with D perhaps TRBD2 (6 bases). Trimming left V 0 bases short and J 0 bases short, with 9 bases between. This CDR3 contains 16 residues. Germline CDR1 reads ENHRY; CDR2 reads SYGVKD. CDR3 amino acids: CAISESRGNSYNEQFF. For the CDR3, the DNA is TGTGCCATCAGTGAGTCACGGGGGAACTCCTACAATGAGCAGTTCTTC.

This clonotype was counted only a few times. The gene calls are TRBV10-3 and TRBJ2-1; TRBD2 is a possible D gene (6 bases). The CDR3 contains 14 residues. Germline CDR1 is ENHRY and CDR2 is SYGVKD. V was cut by 7 bases and J by 3 bases, with 13 bases left in between. As DNA, the CDR3 is TGTGCCATCAAACCGGGCGGGGACTACAATGAGCAGTTCTTC. This gives the protein CAIKPGGDYNEQFF.

A remark on this clonotype: A much bigger clone sits one base away, suggesting this may be a read error. This chain connects TRBV29-1 to TRBJ2-1; 7 positions match TRBD2. The J segment lost 12 bases and the V segment lost 5 bases, leaving 7 bases of the junction unmatched. CDR1 and CDR2 from the germline V gene are SQVTM and ANQGSEA. The length of the CDR3 is 11 residues. CDR3 bases: TGCAGCGTTCCACGGGGGGATGTGCAGTTCTTC. Amino acids: CSVPRGDVQFF.

This clonotype was seen many times. In DNA form, the CDR3 reads TGTGCCAGCAGCTCAGGACAGGGCCCACCCCTCCACTTT. It is translated as CASSSGQGPPLHF. The V gene is TRBV7-2, the J gene TRBJ1-6; 8 bases agree with TRBD1. The germline V gene has CDR1 SGHTA and CDR2 FQGNSA. V trimming: 4 bases; J trimming: 11 bases; junction bases outside the gene matches: 4. The CDR3 has 13 amino acids. The entire variable domain, with the rest obtained from reference TRBV7-2 and TRBJ1-6, is as follows: GAGVSQSPSNKVTEKGKDVELRCDPISGHTALYWYRQSLGQGLEFLIYFQGNSAPDKSGLPSDRFSAERTGGSVSTLTIQRTQQEDSAVYLCASSSGQGPPLHFGNGTRLTVT.

This clonotype was picked up many times. The chain carries TRBV12-3 or TRBV12-4 and TRBJ1-5; D gene uncertain. The CDR3 has 12 residues. The germline V and J ends were trimmed by 3 bases and 7 bases, with 7 bases remaining between them. This CDR3 reads CASSFLSQPQHF. The CDR3 region has the DNA TGTGCCAGCAGTTTTCTTTCCCAGCCCCAGCATTTT.

Ten or more counts support this clonotype. This sequence joins TRBV4-1 and TRBJ1-5; TRBD1 aligns across 11 bases. The V and J ends lost 0 bases and 7 bases, in that order; junction bases with no gene match: 5. The germline gives CDR1 MGHRA, CDR2 YSYEKL. CDR3 length: 16 amino acids. The CDR3 region has the DNA TGCGCCAGCAGCCAAGAATGGGGACAGGGGGAGCAGCCCCAGCATTTT. Translation gives CASSQEWGQGEQPQHF.

This clonotype was recorded at least ten times. Here the CDR3 reads CASSRGTVNNEQFF. The CDR3 DNA sequence: TGTGCCAGCAGTAGGGGGACGGTAAACAATGAGCAGTTCTTC. V usage is TRBV6-1 and J usage is TRBJ2-1, with a weak D call TRBD1 (6 bases). CDR3 size: 14 residues. From germline, CDR1 is MNHNS and CDR2 SASEGT. Trimming took 5 bases from V and 5 from J, leaving 13 bases between them.